The clone carrying this T cell receptor (beta chain) has just one count. V gave up 7 bases and J gave up 6 bases, with 19 bases separating them. This CDR3 region has 14 residues. Germline assignment: CDR1 SGHRS and CDR2 YFSETQ. This entry comes from a study of OX40 agonist ivuxolimab in advanced cancers. The table came from immunoSEQ multiplex PCR; TCRdb's copy has only in-frame clones and leaves some out. The sample includes approximately 91,000 clones, around nine tenths of them seen just once. The sequence was obtained from an adult with an advanced solid tumor such as melanoma, head and neck, liver or kidney cancer. Sequenced here: CD4+ or CD8+ T cells sorted from blood, sampled in a trial of the OX40 agonist ivuxolimab. J is TRBJ1-1 and V is TRBV5-1, with a weak D call TRBD1 (5 bases). The CDR3 DNA reads as TGCGCCAGCTCACCGGGGGGGATGTGGGCTGAAGCTTTCTTT. Protein product: CASSPGGMWAEAFF. Filled out from reference TRBV5-1 and TRBJ1-1, the complete variable domain reads KAGVTQTPRYLIKTRGQQVTLSCSPISGHRSVSWYQQTPGQGLQFLFEYFSETQRNKGNFPGRFSGRQFSNSRSEMNVSTLELGDSALYLCASSPGGMWAEAFFGQGTRLTVV.